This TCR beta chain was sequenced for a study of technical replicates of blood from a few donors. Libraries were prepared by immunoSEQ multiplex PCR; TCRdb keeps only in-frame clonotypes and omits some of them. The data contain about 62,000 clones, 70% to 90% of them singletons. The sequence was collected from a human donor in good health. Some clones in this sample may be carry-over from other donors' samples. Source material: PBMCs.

The CDR3 nucleotides are TGTGCCACCAGCCCTACTACTAGCAGCACCGGGGAGCTGTTTTTT. Protein: CATSPTTSSTGELFF. This chain uses TRBV15 with TRBJ2-2; D might be TRBD2 (6 bases). The germline gives CDR1 LNHNV, CDR2 YYDKDF (reference sequence). The CDR3 extends over 15 amino acids. V was shortened by 5 bases and J by 4 bases, with 14 bases between the two germline ends.